The clone carrying this T cell receptor beta chain was seen many times. What it binds is unknown. Germline V gene sequence: CDR1 SQVTM, CDR2 ANQGSEA. Trimming left V 4 bases short and J 8 bases short, with 15 bases between. The CDR3 contains 13 residues. A primer in the constant region served to generate TCR beta cDNA from around 500 ng of total RNA. Three nested multiplex PCR rounds of slightly modified ARM-PCR generated TCR beta libraries. It was with TRBV1-TRBV30 forward primers and a C-beta reverse primer that the first two PCR rounds were run, at approximately 9 cycles each. From the multiplex PCR reads, TCRdb called clonotypes with MiXCR, one entry per CDR3 protein. The table includes about 350,000 distinct CDR3 sequences, roughly 61% detected once. This sample stems from a study of tumor-infiltrating lymphocytes in primary liver carcinoma. Germline DNA was also extracted, and blood RNA was taken from unsorted whole blood.

Notes on the study in general: Blood fell significantly below tumors in its top-250-clone fraction (p = 0.039).

Material for sequencing was peripheral blood. The source of this sequence is a man aged 35 to 55 with primary liver carcinoma and hepatitis B virus infection. The V call is TRBV29-1, the J call TRBJ2-1, with D maybe TRBD1 (5 bases). DNA for the CDR3: TGCAGCGTTGTGGGCCAGGGTGGGGATGAGCAGTTCTTC. Translation gives CSVVGQGGDEQFF.